The 6 T cell receptor beta chains presented below share a single source sample, sequenced in a study of T-cell reconstitution after alpha-beta-depleted transplantation in children. The TCRbeta library was prepared with unique molecular identifiers. TCRdb redid the calling of the PCR reads with MiXCR, one entry per CDR3 protein. In the table there are approximately 240,000 distinct CDR3 sequences, around 8.9% of which are singletons. The source was PBMCs from the stem cell graft donor, collected from the stem cell graft. The receptors shown here come from a human donor who donated a stem cell graft to a child with SCID.

Ten or more counts support this clonotype. The chain recombines TRBV12-3 or TRBV12-4 with TRBJ2-7, with 7 bases that match TRBD1. The ends lost 7 bases at V and 9 bases at J; junction bases unmatched: 6. This CDR3 contains 11 residues. CDR3 in amino acids: CASTDRDRQYF. For the CDR3, the DNA is TGTGCCAGCACCGACAGGGATCGGCAGTACTTC.

This clonotype was observed many times. V usage is TRBV6-1 and J usage is TRBJ1-1; TRBD1 is a possible D gene (6 bases). Trimming cost V 5 bases and J 2 bases, with 12 bases left between them. Germline V gene lookup returns CDR1 MNHNS and CDR2 SASEGT. This CDR3 is built from 14 residues. In DNA form, the CDR3 reads TGTGCCAGCAGTAAAGGACAGAGAAACACTGAAGCTTTCTTT. It yields the protein CASSKGQRNTEAFF.

This clonotype was recorded many times. The chain combines TRBV20-1 with TRBJ1-1; D possibly corresponds to TRBD1 (5 bases). Trimming pared 6 bases from V and 3 bases from J, leaving 26 bases between. The CDR3 loop spans 17 amino acids. The germline V gene has CDR1 DFQATT and CDR2 SNEGSKA (reference sequence). The CDR3 DNA is TGCAGTGCCCGGCTTTTGTCCGGGGGGGGTTCCGACACTGAAGCTTTCTTT. Translating gives CSARLLSGGGSDTEAFF.

There are many counts of this clonotype. The chain links TRBV20-1 to TRBJ2-1; tentatively, D is TRBD1 or TRBD2 (5 bases each). Trimming removed 0 bases from V and 6 bases from J, with 18 bases in between. Looked up from germline, CDR1 is DFQATT and CDR2 is SNEGSKA (reference sequence). CDR3 length: 16 amino acids. CDR3: CSARDSTRGTVNEQFF. In nucleotides, the CDR3 is TGCAGTGCTAGAGATAGTACGAGAGGGACCGTCAATGAGCAGTTCTTC.

V is TRBV7-3 and J is TRBJ2-2, with D possibly being TRBD1 or TRBD2 (6 bases each). Trimming pared 1 base from V and 0 bases from J, leaving 9 bases between. This CDR3 has 16 residues. CDR1 and CDR2 from the germline V gene are SGHTA and FQGTGA. Here the CDR3 DNA reads TGTGCCAGCAGCTTAATGGGGGGCCCGAACACCGGGGAGCTGTTTTTT. Protein product: CASSLMGGPNTGELFF.

This clonotype was found many times. The genes are TRBV5-1 and TRBJ2-7, with 7 positions matching TRBD1. CDR1 SGHRS and CDR2 YFSETQ come from the germline V gene. This CDR3 has 18 amino acids. The J segment lost 1 base and the V segment lost 0 bases, leaving 13 bases of the junction unmatched. Written as DNA, the CDR3 is TGCGCCAGCAGCTTGGGGCCAGGACAGGCTGGGACGTCCTACGAGCAGTACTTC. It encodes CASSLGPGQAGTSYEQYF. The whole variable domain, filled in from reference TRBV5-1 and TRBJ2-7, reads KAGVTQTPRYLIKTRGQQVTLSCSPISGHRSVSWYQQTPGQGLQFLFEYFSETQRNKGNFPGRFSGRQFSNSRSEMNVSTLELGDSALYLCASSLGPGQAGTSYEQYFGPGTRLTVT.